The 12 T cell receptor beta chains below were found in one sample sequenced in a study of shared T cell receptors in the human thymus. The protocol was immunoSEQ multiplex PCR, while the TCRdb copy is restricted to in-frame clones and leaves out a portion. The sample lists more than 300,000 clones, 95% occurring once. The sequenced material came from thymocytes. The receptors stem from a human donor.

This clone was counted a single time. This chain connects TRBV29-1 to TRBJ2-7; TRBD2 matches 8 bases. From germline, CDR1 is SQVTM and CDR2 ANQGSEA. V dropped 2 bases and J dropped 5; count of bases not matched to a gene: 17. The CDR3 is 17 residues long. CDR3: CSVEPTRRSGSANEQYF. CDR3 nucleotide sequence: TGCAGCGTTGAACCCACACGGAGGAGCGGGAGTGCGAACGAGCAGTACTTC.

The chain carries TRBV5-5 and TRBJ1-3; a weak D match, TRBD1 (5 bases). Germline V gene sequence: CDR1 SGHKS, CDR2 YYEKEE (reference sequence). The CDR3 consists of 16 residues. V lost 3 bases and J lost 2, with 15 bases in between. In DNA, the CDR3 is TGTGCCAGCAGCTCCTGGGGGATGGAACCTGGAAACACCATATATTTT. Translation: CASSSWGMEPGNTIYF.

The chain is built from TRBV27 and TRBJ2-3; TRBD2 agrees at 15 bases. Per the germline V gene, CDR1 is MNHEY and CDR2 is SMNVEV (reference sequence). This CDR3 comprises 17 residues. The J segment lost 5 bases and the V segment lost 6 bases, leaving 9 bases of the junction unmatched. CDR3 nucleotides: TGTGCCAGCAGCCGCGGACTAGCGGGAGGGCGTGGAGATACGCAGTATTTT. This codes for CASSRGLAGGRGDTQYF.

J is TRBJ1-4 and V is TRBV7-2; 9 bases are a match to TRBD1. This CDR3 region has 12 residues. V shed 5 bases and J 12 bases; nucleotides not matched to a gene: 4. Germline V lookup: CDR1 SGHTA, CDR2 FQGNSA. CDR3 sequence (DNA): TGTGCCAGCAGCGAATACAGGGGGCAACTGTTTTTT. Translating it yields CASSEYRGQLFF.

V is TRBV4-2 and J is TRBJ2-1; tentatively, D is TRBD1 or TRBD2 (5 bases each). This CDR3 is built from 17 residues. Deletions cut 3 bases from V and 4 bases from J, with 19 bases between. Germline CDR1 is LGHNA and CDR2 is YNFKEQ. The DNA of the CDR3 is TGTGCCAGCAGCCATCGTATCCGGGACCGGGGATACAATGAGCAGTTCTTC. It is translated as CASSHRIRDRGYNEQFF.

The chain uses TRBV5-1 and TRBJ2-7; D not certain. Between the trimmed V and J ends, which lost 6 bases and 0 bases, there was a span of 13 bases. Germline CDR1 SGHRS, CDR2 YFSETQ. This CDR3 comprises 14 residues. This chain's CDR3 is CASKRVASSYEQYF. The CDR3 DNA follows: TGCGCCAGCAAACGGGTAGCCTCCTCCTACGAGCAGTACTTC.

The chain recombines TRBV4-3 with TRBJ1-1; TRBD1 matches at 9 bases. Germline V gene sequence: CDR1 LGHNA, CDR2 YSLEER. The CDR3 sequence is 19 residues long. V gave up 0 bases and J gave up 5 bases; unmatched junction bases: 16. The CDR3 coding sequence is TGCGCCAGCAGCCAAGAGAGGACCGGGACAGGGCGTATAAGAACTGAAGCTTTCTTT. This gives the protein CASSQERTGTGRIRTEAFF.

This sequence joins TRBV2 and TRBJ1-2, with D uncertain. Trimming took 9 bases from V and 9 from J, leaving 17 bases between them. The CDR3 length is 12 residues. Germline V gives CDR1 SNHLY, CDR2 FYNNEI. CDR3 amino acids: CARCVGKVRYTF. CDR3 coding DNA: TGTGCCAGATGCGTTGGAAAGGTCCGCTACACCTTC.

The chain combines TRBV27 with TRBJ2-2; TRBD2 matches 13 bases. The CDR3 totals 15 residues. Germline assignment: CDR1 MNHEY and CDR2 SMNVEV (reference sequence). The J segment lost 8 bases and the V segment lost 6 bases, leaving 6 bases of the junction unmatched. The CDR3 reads CASSRGLAGSGELFF. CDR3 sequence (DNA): TGTGCCAGCAGCAGGGGACTAGCGGGGTCTGGGGAGCTGTTTTTT.

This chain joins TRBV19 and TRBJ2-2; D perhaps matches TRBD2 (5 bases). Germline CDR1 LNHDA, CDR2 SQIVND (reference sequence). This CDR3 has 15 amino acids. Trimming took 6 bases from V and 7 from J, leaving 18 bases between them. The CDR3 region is CASRPLREYLGELFF. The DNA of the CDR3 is TGTGCCAGTAGACCCCTGAGGGAGTATCTCGGGGAGCTGTTTTTT.

CDR3 protein: CASSEAGGFHGELFF. DNA for the CDR3: TGTGCCAGCAGTGAAGCGGGCGGGTTTCACGGGGAGCTGTTTTTT. The gene calls are TRBV6-1 and TRBJ2-2; maybe TRBD2 (5 bases). V dropped 0 bases and J dropped 7 bases, with 12 bases sitting between them. The CDR3 runs 15 residues. From germline, CDR1 is MNHNS and CDR2 SASEGT.

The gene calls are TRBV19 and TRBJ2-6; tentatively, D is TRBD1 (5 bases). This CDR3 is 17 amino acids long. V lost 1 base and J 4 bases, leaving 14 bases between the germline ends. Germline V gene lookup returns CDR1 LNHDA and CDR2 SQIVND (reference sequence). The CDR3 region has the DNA TGTGCCAGTAGTATAGGTGGCAGGGTGAGAGGGGCCAACGTCCTGACTTTC. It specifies CASSIGGRVRGANVLTF.